The clone carrying this TCR beta chain was seen a few times. Its antigen is still unknown. This sample is drawn from a study of blood T cells in healthy people across ages. Overall study results and limits: Long-lived donors exceeded aged donors in naive CD4+ cells and diversity.

A second PCR of about 6 to 11 cycles used a sample-barcoded 5' primer and a J-beta primer mix. A template-switch adaptor with 12 random nucleotides tagged each cDNA molecule. Via MiXCR, TCRdb re-called the 5' RACE reads, giving one row per CDR3 protein. The table includes about 630,000 distinct CDR3 sequences, 21% detected once. There were healthy Caucasian individuals from Russia, aged 6 to 90, serving as donors. The draw of peripheral blood yielded ten milliliters from each donor. This CDR3 has 12 residues. V was cut by 1 base and J by 8 bases, with 7 bases left in between. The chain is built from TRBV12-3 or TRBV12-4 and TRBJ2-3; D is perhaps TRBD2 (5 bases). The clonotype comes from a man aged 65 to 79 in good health. The material sequenced was blood. CDR3 region: CASSLDRGTQYF. CDR3 bases: TGTGCCAGCAGTTTAGATCGGGGTACGCAGTATTTT.